This T cell receptor beta chain was obtained from a study of blood T cell repertoires in COVID-19. Study-wide background: Samples taken during acute and convalescent COVID-19 were collected in the United States, Italy and Spain. Sample material is recorded as cDNA or gDNA derived from T cells, B-cell-depleted T cells, or PBMCs.

The V and J ends lost 0 bases and 7 bases, in that order; junction bases with no gene match: 10. There are 17 residues in the CDR3. Germline loops: CDR1 LGHNA, CDR2 YNFKEQ. How the authors handled the data: It was from reference gene primer amplification that nucleated cell counts were estimated. Using immunoSEQ multiplex PCR, the repertoire was profiled, and TCRdb retains in-frame clones only, with some absent. The V and J calls and clone size are taken from that table; D and trimming were inferred from the DNA. The sample gives over 85,000 clones, 85% to 90% of which show up once; about 3% is in the top ten.

This sequence joins TRBV4-2 and TRBJ2-7, with 12 bases aligning to TRBD2. This receptor was taken from a woman aged 50 to 60 with acute or convalescent COVID-19. Sequencing was done on a sample of peripheral blood. For the CDR3, the DNA is TGTGCCAGCAGCCAAGACCTAGTGACTAGCGGGAGTAGGGAGCAGTACTTC. This translates into CASSQDLVTSGSREQYF.